This T cell receptor (beta chain) was documented in a study of cytomegalovirus exposure and HLA in healthy donors. The wider study: A prior analysis found about 110 million unique TCR beta sequences from approximately 200 million T cells.

Study results and limitations: A later analysis reportedly found fewer N-insertions in an Asian-associated ancestry cluster than the approximately 670-donor mean.

The table lists this clone with a few counts. Its antigen is not identified. Between the trimmed V and J ends, which lost 2 bases and 2 bases, there was a span of 10 bases. Germline CDR1 is KGHSH and CDR2 is LQKENI. The CDR3 is 15 amino acids. The donors were healthy bone marrow donors. The PCR ran on 60 Vbeta and 13 Jbeta primers. Clones were read by immunoSEQ multiplex PCR, and TCRdb kept only the in-frame ones, dropping some. The table includes roughly 100,000 clones, 78% detected once. Sample: PBMCs. The receptor was derived from a woman in her 40s in good health and CMV-seronegative. The chain combines TRBV18 with TRBJ1-3, with a possible D match to TRBD1 (6 bases). CDR3 protein: CASSPIGGPGNTIYF. Here the CDR3 DNA reads TGTGCCAGCTCACCAATCGGGGGGCCTGGAAACACCATATATTTT.